What follows is one T cell receptor beta chain and its context. The germline V gene encodes CDR1 SGHRS and CDR2 YFSETQ. The J segment lost 7 bases and the V segment lost 2 bases, leaving 11 bases of the junction unmatched. This CDR3 is 16 amino acids long. These data belong to a study of shared clonotypes between healthy human individuals. A deep-level run was used for the assay. TCRdb's copy holds only in-frame clones and misses some; the assay was immunoSEQ multiplex PCR. This table has fewer than 650,000 clones, around 81% appearing once. The receptor's source is a woman aged 40 to 50 in good health. Some clones in this sample may be carry-over from other donors' samples. The V call is TRBV5-1, the J call TRBJ2-1, with 8 positions matching TRBD2. The sample comprised PBMCs. In DNA, the CDR3 is TGCGCCAGCAGCTTAACCGAAAGCGGGAGTGGGAATGAGCAGTTCTTC. It specifies CASSLTESGSGNEQFF.